This T cell receptor beta chain is drawn from a study of T-cell memory formation after mild COVID-19. For the study at large: TCR clusters mostly belonged to single donors.

Germline-derived CDR1 and CDR2 are KGHDR and SFDVKD. With 6 bases clipped from V and 4 bases from J, the junction kept 6 bases outside the gene matches. This CDR3 has 15 amino acids. Libraries for TCRalpha and TCRbeta carried sample barcodes and unique molecular identifiers via 5'RACE. TCRdb reanalysed the 5' RACE reads using MiXCR and keeps one entry per CDR3 protein. Among hundreds of thousands of distinct CDR3 sequences, over 25% were seen once, and the ten largest hold approximately 13%. The origin of this receptor is an adult woman who had mild COVID-19 (a few samples of this study predate the infection). Cell type and time point are not known. The chain carries TRBV24-1 and TRBJ2-3; 10 bases are a match to TRBD1. Sample: PBMCs or a T cell subset sorted from them (not recorded which). CDR3: CATSPSGTGADTQYF. The CDR3 DNA reads TGTGCCACCAGTCCATCCGGGACAGGGGCAGATACGCAGTATTTT.